Listed here is a single T cell receptor beta chain. Its matching antigen is unknown. The record originates from a study of CD8+ T cells in alopecia areata. About the research overall: Twice daily, treated patients received 5 to 10 mg of oral tofacitinib. Study-level points and caveats: It was less clear whether patients shared TCRs than it was in mice, possibly because of HLA.

Those with alopecia areata gave lesional scalp punch biopsies and peripheral blood. TCR sequencing used cDNA made by reverse transcription of extracted RNA. Some clones are missing from TCRdb's copy, which holds only in-frame ones; the method was immunoSEQ multiplex PCR. The sample lists 100,000 to 150,000 clones, roughly 54% occurring once. The CDR3 consists of 14 residues. V lost 3 bases, J lost 1 base, and 2 bases stayed unmatched. The germline V gene encodes CDR1 LNHNV and CDR2 YYDKDF (reference sequence). The clonotype originates from a human donor with alopecia areata. J is TRBJ1-1 and V is TRBV15, with TRBD1 identical over 7 bases. This material consisted of CD4+ T cells sorted from blood, taken at week 0. Here the CDR3 reads CATSRAGGNTEAFF. CDR3 DNA: TGTGCCACCAGCAGGGCAGGGGGGAACACTGAAGCTTTCTTT.